This is a list of T cell receptor beta chains from one sample in a study of blood T cell repertoires in COVID-19. The table came from immunoSEQ multiplex PCR; TCRdb's copy has only in-frame clones and leaves some out. This table holds 150,000 to 200,000 clones, about 88% found once. Sequencing input: peripheral blood. These receptors were collected from a woman aged 80 or older in a cohort sampled during active or convalescent COVID-19. Both conserved end residues are part of each CDR3. Fields, in order: J gene, D gene, V gene, clone size, CDR3 DNA, CDR3 protein. The D gene is left open where the match is weak. Not all rows give a size; the values are once, few, many and, for expanded clones, a class.

TRBJ2-7	NA	TRBV19	few	TGTGCCAGTAGTGTAATCGGCTCCTACGAGCAGTACTTC	CASSVIGSYEQYF
TRBJ1-2	NA	TRBV30	many	TGTGCCTGGGGTAAACAGGTACTTTATGGCTACACCTTC	CAWGKQVLYGYTF
TRBJ1-1	NA	TRBV7-6	NA	TGTGCCAGCAGCCCCGGCGGGGTCTTGAACACTGAAGCTTTCTTT	CASSPGGVLNTEAFF
TRBJ1-1	NA	TRBV6-1	NA	TGTGCCAGCAGTGACCAACAAAACACTGAAGCTTTCTTT	CASSDQQNTEAFF
TRBJ2-1	NA	TRBV27	NA	TGTGCCAGCAGCCTGTCTTCGTGGCCTTTTGGTCTGTTCTTC	CASSLSSWPFGLFF
TRBJ1-4	NA	TRBV29-1	once	TGCAGCGTTGGGTGGGGAGGATTAAGTGAAAAACTGTTTTTT	CSVGWGGLSEKLFF
TRBJ2-7	TRBD2	TRBV25-1	NA	TGTGCCAGCAGTGAATTTGTAGCGGGGGGCTCCTACGAGCAGTACTTC	CASSEFVAGGSYEQYF
TRBJ2-1	TRBD2	TRBV5-4	few	TGTGCCAGCAGCACGAGCGGGGGCCGGAAAGAGCAGTTCTTC	CASSTSGGRKEQFF
TRBJ2-1	NA	TRBV6-6	few	TGTGCCAGCACCTACTATAGGGGGGAGCAGTTCTTC	CASTYYRGEQFF
TRBJ1-5	NA	TRBV27	NA	TGTGCCAGCAGTTTATCTGTCAGTAGCAATCAGCCCCAGCATTTT	CASSLSVSSNQPQHF
TRBJ1-2	TRBD1	TRBV28	NA	TGTGCCAGCGGTGGGGACAGGGTTCCCCGCCTCTATGGCTACACCTTC	CASGGDRVPRLYGYTF
TRBJ2-2	TRBD2	TRBV27	NA	TGTGCCAGCAGACCCGGGGGGGGAAGGAGGGCCGGGGAGCTGTTTTTT	CASRPGGGRRAGELFF
TRBJ1-1	NA	TRBV6-2/TRBV6-3	NA	TGTGCCAGCAGTCCCCGTGGGGCAGGGCGCGTGACGAACACTGAAGCTTTCTTT	CASSPRGAGRVTNTEAFF
TRBJ2-3	NA	TRBV19	NA	TGTGCCAGTAGCGAAGATTCCGGGACTTCTAGCACAGATACGCAGTATTTT	CASSEDSGTSSTDTQYF
TRBJ2-7	NA	TRBV7-8	NA	TGTGCCAGCAGCTTAGCGCATCGGAGCCACGAGCAGTACTTC	CASSLAHRSHEQYF
TRBJ1-4	TRBD1	TRBV28	NA	TGTGCCAGCAGTCCCACAGGGGACCCTAATGAAAAACTGTTTTTT	CASSPTGDPNEKLFF
TRBJ2-4	TRBD2	TRBV7-2	NA	TGTGCCAGCAGCTTAGATCTTTTAGCGGGCAGGGTTCAGTACTTC	CASSLDLLAGRVQYF
TRBJ1-1	NA	TRBV28	many	TGTGCCAGCAGTTTGAATCGGGACTCCCTGAACACTGAAGCTTTCTTT	CASSLNRDSLNTEAFF
TRBJ2-5	NA	TRBV10-3	NA	TGTGCCATCAGTGTGGGGCCGAGGAGAGCGACCCAGTACTTC	CAISVGPRRATQYF
TRBJ2-3	NA	TRBV4-3	NA	TGCGCCAGCAGCCAAGTTAGAGGGCCCAGCACAGATACGCAGTATTTT	CASSQVRGPSTDTQYF
TRBJ2-3	NA	TRBV6-2/TRBV6-3	NA	TGTGCCAGCAGTCAAGGAGGGAGCACAGATACGCAGTATTTT	CASSQGGSTDTQYF
TRBJ2-5	NA	TRBV29-1	NA	TGCAGCGTTGAATTCGAACCCCCAGGTCATGTTGAGACCCAGTACTTC	CSVEFEPPGHVETQYF
TRBJ1-1	NA	TRBV2	few	TGTGCCAGCAGTGAGGAGGAGGGTCTTAGGACTGAAGCTTTCTTT	CASSEEEGLRTEAFF
TRBJ1-2	TRBD1	TRBV6-5	NA	TGTGCCAGCAGGACAGGGGAGCCCTATGGCTACACCTTC	CASRTGEPYGYTF
TRBJ2-1	NA	TRBV6-2/TRBV6-3	NA	TGTGCCAGCAGTTATTCTCCCTCAGCAGGGCTCTACAATGAGCAGTTCTTC	CASSYSPSAGLYNEQFF
TRBJ1-1	TRBD1	TRBV6-5	NA	TGTGCCAGCAGTTACAACAGGGGCACTGAAGCTTTCTTT	CASSYNRGTEAFF
TRBJ1-1	NA	TRBV19	few	TGTGCCAGTAGTATGGCCCGGCAGGGACTACGTTACACTGAAGCTTTCTTT	CASSMARQGLRYTEAFF
TRBJ1-1	NA	TRBV7-2	NA	TGTGCCAGCAGCTCCACAGCACAGGGCGCTGAAGCTTTCTTT	CASSSTAQGAEAFF
TRBJ1-1	NA	TRBV12-3/TRBV12-4	once	TGTGCCAGCAGTTTAATCTCTGAAGCTTTCTTT	CASSLISEAFF
TRBJ2-7	TRBD1	TRBV19	NA	TGTGCCAGTAGTCTCGGGACAGGGCCCTACGAGCAGTACTTC	CASSLGTGPYEQYF
TRBJ1-5	NA	TRBV10-3	NA	TGTGCCATCAGTGAAACAGGCTATAGCAATCAGCCCCAGCATTTT	CAISETGYSNQPQHF
TRBJ1-3	NA	TRBV6-5	NA	TGTGCCAGCAGTTATCGTCGCCCGAGCTCTGGAAACACCATATATTTT	CASSYRRPSSGNTIYF
TRBJ1-3	NA	TRBV4-2	NA	TGTGCCAGCAGCCAAGATCGAACTCCCGGAAACACCATATATTTT	CASSQDRTPGNTIYF
TRBJ1-2	NA	TRBV9	NA	TGTGCCAGCAGCAATGCGGACAGCGGCGGGTTCTATGGCTACACCTTC	CASSNADSGGFYGYTF
TRBJ1-2	TRBD1	TRBV5-6	NA	TGTGCCAGCAGCACAGGACAGGGGGGAATCTATGGCTACACCTTC	CASSTGQGGIYGYTF
TRBJ1-1	NA	TRBV18	NA	TGTGCCAGCTCACCAGTAAGGGCACGGGGAACCATGAACACTGAAGCTTTCTTT	CASSPVRARGTMNTEAFF